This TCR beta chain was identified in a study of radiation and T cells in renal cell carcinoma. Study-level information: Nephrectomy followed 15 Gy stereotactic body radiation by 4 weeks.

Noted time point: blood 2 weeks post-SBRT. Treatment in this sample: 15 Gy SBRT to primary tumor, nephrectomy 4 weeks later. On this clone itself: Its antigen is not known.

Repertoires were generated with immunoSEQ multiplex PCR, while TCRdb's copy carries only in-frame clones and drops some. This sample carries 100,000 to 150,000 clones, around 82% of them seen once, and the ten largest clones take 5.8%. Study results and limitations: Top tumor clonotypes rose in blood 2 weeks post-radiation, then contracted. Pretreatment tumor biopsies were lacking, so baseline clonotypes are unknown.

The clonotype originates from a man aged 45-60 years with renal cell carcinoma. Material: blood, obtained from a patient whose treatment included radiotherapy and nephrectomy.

CDR3 protein: CASSSQGATNEKLFF. DNA for the CDR3: TGTGCCAGTAGTAGTCAGGGTGCAACTAATGAAAAACTGTTTTTT. J is TRBJ1-4 and V is TRBV19; tentative D call: TRBD1 (5 bases). The CDR3 contains 15 residues. Deletions cut 4 bases from V and 0 bases from J, with 9 bases between. Germline V gene lookup returns CDR1 LNHDA and CDR2 SQIVND (reference sequence).